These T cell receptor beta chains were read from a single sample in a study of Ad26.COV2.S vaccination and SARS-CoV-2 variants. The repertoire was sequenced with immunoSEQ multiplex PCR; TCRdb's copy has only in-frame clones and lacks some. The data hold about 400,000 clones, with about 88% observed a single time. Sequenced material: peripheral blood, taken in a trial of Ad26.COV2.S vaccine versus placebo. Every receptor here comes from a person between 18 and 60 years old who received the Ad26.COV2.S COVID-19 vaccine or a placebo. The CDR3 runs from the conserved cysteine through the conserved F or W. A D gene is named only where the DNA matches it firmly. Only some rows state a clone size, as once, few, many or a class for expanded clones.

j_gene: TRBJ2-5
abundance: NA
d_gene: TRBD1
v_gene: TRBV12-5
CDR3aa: CASARDSQETQYF
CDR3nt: TGTGCTAGTGCTCGGGACAGCCAAGAGACCCAGTACTTC

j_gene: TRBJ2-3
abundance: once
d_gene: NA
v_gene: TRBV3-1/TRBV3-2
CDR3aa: CASSRGGGPESTQYF
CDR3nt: TGTGCCAGCAGCCGGGGTGGGGGACCGGAGAGTACGCAGTATTTT

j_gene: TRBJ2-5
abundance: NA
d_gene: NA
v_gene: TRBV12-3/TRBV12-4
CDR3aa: CASSLGWETQYF
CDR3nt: TGTGCCAGCAGTTTAGGGTGGGAGACCCAGTACTTC

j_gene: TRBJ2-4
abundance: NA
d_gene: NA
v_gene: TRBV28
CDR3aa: CASREFAKNIQYF
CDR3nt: TGTGCCAGCCGGGAGTTCGCCAAAAACATTCAGTACTTC

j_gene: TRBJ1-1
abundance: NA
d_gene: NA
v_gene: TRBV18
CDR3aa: CASSPPRSAGLLVTEAFF
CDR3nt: TGTGCCAGCTCACCACCACGGTCGGCGGGATTACTGGTCACTGAAGCTTTCTTT

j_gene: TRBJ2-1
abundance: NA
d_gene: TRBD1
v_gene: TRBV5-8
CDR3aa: CASSLVQGAPYNEQFF
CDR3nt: TGTGCCAGCAGCCTCGTACAGGGGGCGCCTTACAATGAGCAGTTCTTC

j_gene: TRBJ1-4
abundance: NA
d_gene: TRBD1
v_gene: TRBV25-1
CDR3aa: CASSLTGAINEKLFF
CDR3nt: TGTGCCAGCAGCCTAACAGGGGCTATTAATGAAAAACTGTTTTTT

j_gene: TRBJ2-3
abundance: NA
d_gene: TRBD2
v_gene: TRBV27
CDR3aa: CASSNSGGAVNF
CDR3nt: TGTGCCAGCAGTAATAGCGGGGGGGCCGTGAATTTT

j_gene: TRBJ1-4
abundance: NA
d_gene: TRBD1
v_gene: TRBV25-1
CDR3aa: CASSESGQYEKLFF
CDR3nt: TGTGCCAGCAGTGAGTCGGGACAGTATGAAAAACTGTTTTTT

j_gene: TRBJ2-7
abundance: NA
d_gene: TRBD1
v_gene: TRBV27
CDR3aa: CASSLSTRTGGYEQYF
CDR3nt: TGTGCCAGCAGTCTGTCGACCCGGACAGGGGGATACGAGCAGTACTTC

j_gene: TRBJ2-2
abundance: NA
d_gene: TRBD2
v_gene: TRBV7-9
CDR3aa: CASSLPGGAGTGELFF
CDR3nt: TGTGCCAGCAGCTTACCCGGGGGGGCCGGCACCGGGGAGCTGTTTTTT

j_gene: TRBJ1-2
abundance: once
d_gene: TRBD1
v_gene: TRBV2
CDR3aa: CASNQGTAYSNYGYTF
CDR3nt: TGTGCCAGCAACCAAGGGACAGCCTATTCTAACTATGGCTACACCTTC

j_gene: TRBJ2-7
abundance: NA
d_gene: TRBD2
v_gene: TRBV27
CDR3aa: CASSLSGTTEQYF
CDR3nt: TGTGCCAGCAGTTTAAGCGGGACCACCGAGCAGTACTTC

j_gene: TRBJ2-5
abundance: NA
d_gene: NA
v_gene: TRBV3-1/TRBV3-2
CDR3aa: CASSPHEGQETQYF
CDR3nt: TGTGCCAGCAGCCCCCACGAGGGACAAGAGACCCAGTACTTC

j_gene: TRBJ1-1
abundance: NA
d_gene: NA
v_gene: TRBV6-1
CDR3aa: CASSEASSGRTEAFF
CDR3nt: TGTGCCAGCAGTGAGGCGTCCTCGGGGCGAACTGAAGCTTTCTTT

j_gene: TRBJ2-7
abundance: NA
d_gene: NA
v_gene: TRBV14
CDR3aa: CASSQIPGPRYEQYF
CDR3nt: TGTGCCAGCAGCCAAATTCCGGGACCGAGATACGAGCAGTACTTC

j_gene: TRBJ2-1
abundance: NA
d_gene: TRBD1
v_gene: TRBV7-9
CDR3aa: CASSPQFRDRGSNEQFF
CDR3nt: TGTGCCAGCAGCCCCCAGTTCCGGGACAGGGGGTCCAATGAGCAGTTCTTC

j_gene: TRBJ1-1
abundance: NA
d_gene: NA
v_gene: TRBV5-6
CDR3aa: CASSSGGHQNTEAFF
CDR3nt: TGTGCCAGCAGCTCAGGTGGACACCAGAACACTGAAGCTTTCTTT

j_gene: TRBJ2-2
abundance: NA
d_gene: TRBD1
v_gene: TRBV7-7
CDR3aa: CASSLSTGAETGELFF
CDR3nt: TGTGCCAGCAGCTTAAGTACAGGGGCGGAAACCGGGGAGCTGTTTTTT

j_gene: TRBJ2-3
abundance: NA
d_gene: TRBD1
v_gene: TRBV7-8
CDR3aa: CASSAPTGSTDTQYF
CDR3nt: TGTGCCAGCAGCGCCCCGACAGGGAGCACAGATACGCAGTATTTT

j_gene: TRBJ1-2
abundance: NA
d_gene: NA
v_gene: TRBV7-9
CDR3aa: CASSPSQGREYGYTF
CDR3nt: TGTGCCAGCAGCCCATCACAGGGCCGGGAATATGGCTACACCTTC

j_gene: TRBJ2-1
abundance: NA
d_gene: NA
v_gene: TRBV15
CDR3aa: CATSRGRGGYNEQFF
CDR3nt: TGTGCCACCAGCAGGGGGAGAGGGGGGTACAATGAGCAGTTCTTC

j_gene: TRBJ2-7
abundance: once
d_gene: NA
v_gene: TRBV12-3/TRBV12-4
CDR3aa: CASRLNSDEQYF
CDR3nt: TGTGCCAGCAGGCTGAATAGCGACGAGCAGTACTTC

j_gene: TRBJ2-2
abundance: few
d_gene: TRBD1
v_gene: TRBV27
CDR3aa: CASSFSPGGAGELFF
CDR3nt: TGTGCCAGCAGTTTCAGCCCAGGGGGTGCCGGGGAGCTGTTTTTT

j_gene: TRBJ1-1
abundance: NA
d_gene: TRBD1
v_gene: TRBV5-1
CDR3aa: CASSSGLRTGEEAFF
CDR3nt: TGCGCCAGCAGCTCTGGTTTGAGGACAGGGGAAGAAGCTTTCTTT

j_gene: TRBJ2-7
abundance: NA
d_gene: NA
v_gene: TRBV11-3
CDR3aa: CASSLDFPGEQYF
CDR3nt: TGTGCCAGCAGCTTAGATTTCCCCGGGGAGCAGTACTTC

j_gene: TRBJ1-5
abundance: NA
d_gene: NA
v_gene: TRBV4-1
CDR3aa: CASSPTINQPQHF
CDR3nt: TGCGCCAGCAGCCCGACTATCAATCAGCCCCAGCATTTT

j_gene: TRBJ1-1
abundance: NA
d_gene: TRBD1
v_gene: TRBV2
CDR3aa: CASSSAIGTVTEAFF
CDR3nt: TGTGCCAGCAGTTCCGCTATTGGGACAGTCACTGAAGCTTTCTTT

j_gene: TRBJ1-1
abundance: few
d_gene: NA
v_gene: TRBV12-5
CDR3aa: CASGFKSSNTEAFF
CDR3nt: TGTGCTAGTGGTTTTAAAAGTTCGAACACTGAAGCTTTCTTT

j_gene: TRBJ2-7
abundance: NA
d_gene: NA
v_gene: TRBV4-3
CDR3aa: CASSQTRRGEQYF
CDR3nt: TGCGCCAGCAGCCAGACCCGACGCGGCGAGCAGTACTTC

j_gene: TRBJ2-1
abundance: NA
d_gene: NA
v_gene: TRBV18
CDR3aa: CASSPLAFYNEQFF
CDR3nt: TGTGCCAGCTCGCCGCTAGCTTTCTACAATGAGCAGTTCTTC

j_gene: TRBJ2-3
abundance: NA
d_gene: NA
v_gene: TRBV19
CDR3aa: CASARSRTDTQYF
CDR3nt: TGTGCCAGCGCCAGAAGTCGCACAGATACGCAGTATTTT

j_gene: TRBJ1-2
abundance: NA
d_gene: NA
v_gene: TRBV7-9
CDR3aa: CASSLVGSNRGGYTF
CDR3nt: TGTGCCAGCAGCTTAGTCGGGTCAAACCGTGGTGGCTACACCTTC

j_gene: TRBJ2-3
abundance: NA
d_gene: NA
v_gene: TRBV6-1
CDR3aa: CASSDLGGAITDTQYF
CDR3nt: TGTGCCAGCAGTGATCTGGGGGGGGCCATCACAGATACGCAGTATTTT

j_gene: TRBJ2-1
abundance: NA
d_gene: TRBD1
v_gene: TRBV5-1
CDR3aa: CASSHRQGTYNEQFF
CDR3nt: TGCGCCAGCAGCCACCGACAGGGAACCTACAATGAGCAGTTCTTC

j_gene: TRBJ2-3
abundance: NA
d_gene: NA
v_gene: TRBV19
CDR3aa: CASTQTTSLDTQYF
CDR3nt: TGTGCCAGTACTCAAACCACTAGCTTGGATACGCAGTATTTT

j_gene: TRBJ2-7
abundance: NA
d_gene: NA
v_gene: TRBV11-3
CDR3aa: CASSWSAATEQYF
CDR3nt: TGTGCCAGCAGCTGGAGCGCAGCGACCGAGCAGTACTTC

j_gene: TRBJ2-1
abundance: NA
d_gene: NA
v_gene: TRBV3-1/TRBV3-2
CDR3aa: CASSHLSLNEQFF
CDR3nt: TGTGCCAGCAGCCACTTAAGCTTAAATGAGCAGTTCTTC

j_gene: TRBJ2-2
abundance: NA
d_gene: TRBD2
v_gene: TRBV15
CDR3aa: CATSRILGLAGGSSGELFF
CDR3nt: TGTGCCACATCCCGGATACTGGGACTAGCGGGGGGGAGCAGCGGGGAGCTGTTTTTT